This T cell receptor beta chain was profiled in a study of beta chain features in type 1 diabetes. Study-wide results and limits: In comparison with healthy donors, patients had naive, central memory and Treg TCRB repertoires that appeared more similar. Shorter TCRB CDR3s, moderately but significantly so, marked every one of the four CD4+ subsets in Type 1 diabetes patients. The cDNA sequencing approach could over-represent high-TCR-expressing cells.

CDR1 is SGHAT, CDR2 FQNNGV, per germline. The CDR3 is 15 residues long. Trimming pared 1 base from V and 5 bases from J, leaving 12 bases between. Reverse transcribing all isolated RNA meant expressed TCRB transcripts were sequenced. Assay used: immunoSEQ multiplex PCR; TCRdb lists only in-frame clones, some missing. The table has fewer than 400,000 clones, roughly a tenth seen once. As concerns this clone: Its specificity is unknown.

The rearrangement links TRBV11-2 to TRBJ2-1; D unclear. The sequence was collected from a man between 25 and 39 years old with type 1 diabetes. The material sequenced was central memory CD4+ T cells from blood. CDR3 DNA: TGTGCCAGCAGCTTAGGAATGGCAACAAACAATGAGCAGTTCTTC. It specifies CASSLGMATNNEQFF.